These T cell receptor beta chains were read from a single sample in a study of tumor-infiltrating lymphocytes in primary liver carcinoma. TCRdb re-analysed the multiplex PCR reads in MiXCR, keeping a single row per CDR3 protein. The sample yields fewer than 250,000 distinct CDR3 sequences, around four fifths seen once. Sequenced material: tumor tissue from primary liver carcinoma. These TCRs come from a man aged 35-49 years with primary liver carcinoma and hepatitis B virus infection. The CDR3 runs from the conserved cysteine through the conserved F or W. The D gene is left open where the match is weak. Clone size is stated in some rows and not others, as once, few, many or a class when expanded.

d_call	j_call	clone_size	v_call	cdr3_aa	cdr3_nt
NA	TRBJ2-7	NA	TRBV6-2/TRBV6-3	CAITPTSDSSYEQYF	TGTGCCATCACCCCGACCTCCGACAGCTCCTACGAGCAATACTTC
TRBD1	TRBJ1-4	NA	TRBV29-1	CSAGTGSATNEKLFF	TGCAGTGCTGGGACAGGGAGTGCAACTAATGAAAAACTGTTTTTT
TRBD2	TRBJ2-1	NA	TRBV6-1	CTSTLSGGAYNEEFF	TGTACCAGCACCCTAAGCGGGGGAGCCTACAATGAGGAGTTCTTC
NA	TRBJ2-5	NA	TRBV5-1	CASRAQGGSEETQCF	TGCGCCAGCCGCGCACAGGGAGGCTCGGAGGAGACCCAGTGCTTC
NA	TRBJ2-7	NA	TRBV4-2	CASNHLGGAGEQYF	TGCGCCAGCAACCACCTGGGCGGAGCAGGCGAACAGTACTTC
TRBD2	TRBJ2-7	NA	TRBV24-1	CATNDSTSGRYEQYF	TGTGCCACTAATGACTCAACTAGCGGGAGGTACGAGCAGTACTTC
NA	TRBJ2-5	once	TRBV6-1	CASRDPRQRVRAQYF	TGTGCCAGCAGAGATCCCCGACAGAGGGTAAGGGCCCAGTACTTC
NA	TRBJ1-5	NA	TRBV11-2	CDSSLIGVTGSNQPQHF	TGTGACAGCAGCTTAATAGGGGTAACAGGGAGCAATCAGCCCCAGCATTTC
NA	TRBJ2-7	NA	TRBV6-1	CTNSVGKVGSYEQYF	TGTACCAACAGTGTTGGGAAGGTGGGCTCCTACGAGCAGTACTTC
NA	TRBJ1-2	NA	TRBV29-1	CSIKLVQSIYGYTF	TGCAGCATCAAGCTTGTACAGTCGATCTATGGTTACACCTTC
NA	TRBJ1-5	NA	TRBV12-3/TRBV12-4	CASSQGRNQSQHF	TGTGCCAGCAGTCAAGGAAGAAATCAGTCCCAGCATTTT
TRBD2	TRBJ2-1	NA	TRBV14	CASSQQAGGGQFF	TGTGCCAGCAGCCAACAAGCGGGAGGAGGGCAGTTCTTC
NA	TRBJ2-3	NA	TRBV6-1	CTITSGYTGTQYF	TGTACCATCACATCGGGCTACACAGGTACGCAGTATTTT